This TCR beta chain stems from a study of T cells in Graves' hyperthyroidism and ophthalmopathy. CDR1 is SGHNT, CDR2 YYREEE, per germline (reference sequence). The CDR3 runs to 15 residues. The V and J ends lost 0 bases and 4 bases, in that order; junction bases with no gene match: 5. Amplified TCR beta CDR3 regions derived from RNA transcripts. A first-round RT-PCR of the TCR CDR3 used the HTBI primer set. One entry per CDR3 protein, called by TCRdb with MiXCR from the multiplex PCR reads. The table has a few hundred thousand distinct CDR3 sequences, approximately 14% seen once. The study's findings and limits: Most expanded thyroid clonotypes above 0.001 also appeared in blood.

A word on this clonotype: No antigen is known for it.

The chain has TRBV5-4 and TRBJ2-3; TRBD1 matches at 7 bases. Sequenced sample: blood. The clonotype originates from a woman aged 45-60 years with Graves' hyperthyroidism that later progressed to Graves' ophthalmopathy. As DNA, the CDR3 is TGTGCCAGCAGCTTGGCACAGGGGATAGCAGATACGCAGTATTTT. This codes for CASSLAQGIADTQYF. Full variable domain (missing parts from reference TRBV5-4 and TRBJ2-3): ETGVTQSPTHLIKTRGQQVTLRCSSQSGHNTVSWYQQALGQGPQFIFQYYREEENGRGNFPPRFSGLQFPNYSSELNVNALELDDSALYLCASSLAQGIADTQYFGPGTRLTVL.